These 11 T cell receptor beta chains share one sample of origin, sequenced in a study of vaccination and CD4 T cells after COVID-19. Treatment: roughly ten-day PBMC culture with coronavirus spike peptide pools or control peptides (ViraFEST assay). What these receptors recognize is not known. Sequence data for DNA of cultured CD4+ T cells were generated by the Oncomine TCR Beta short-read assay. Each CDR3 protein is one row after TCRdb ran MiXCR on the PCR reads. This table holds tens of thousands of distinct CDR3 sequences, 60% to 75% found once. The specimen sequenced was CD4+ T cells from blood, cultured in vitro. These receptors originate from a human donor who had recovered from COVID-19.

This chain connects TRBV7-2 to TRBJ1-1, with 7 bases fitting TRBD1. The V gene end was trimmed by 5 bases and the J gene end by 8 bases; junction bases not matched to a gene: 11. The CDR3 is 14 amino acids. Germline-derived CDR1 and CDR2 are SGHTA and FQGNSA. DNA for the CDR3: TGTGCCAGCAGCCGAGGGAGACAGGGACAAGAAGCTTTCTTT. It codes for CASSRGRQGQEAFF.

J is TRBJ1-6 and V is TRBV7-3; D gene uncertain. Germline CDR1 and CDR2: SGHTA and FQGTGA. This CDR3 contains 15 residues. The V end was cut by 1 base, the J end by 7 bases, with 11 bases between. For the CDR3, the DNA is TGTGCCAGCAGCTTAATAGGAGGGCAAAATTCACCCCTCCACTTT. Its translation is CASSLIGGQNSPLHF.

The CDR3 DNA is TGCAGCGTTGAAGAAGTTGACAGGGGGGGAGAGACCCAGTACTTC. It codes for CSVEEVDRGGETQYF. The chain uses TRBV29-1 and TRBJ2-5, with 9 bases identical to TRBD1. This CDR3 is built from 15 residues. V dropped 0 bases and J dropped 4; count of bases not matched to a gene: 6. CDR1 is SQVTM and CDR2 is ANQGSEA in the germline V gene.

The chain recombines TRBV20-1 with TRBJ2-3; TRBD2 aligns across 9 bases. Unmatched junction bases numbered 14, after V lost 3 bases and J lost 7 bases. In germline, CDR1 is DFQATT, CDR2 SNEGSKA (reference sequence). The CDR3 extends over 16 amino acids. The CDR3 DNA sequence: TGCAGTGCTAGGAACCTCGGGCGGGGGGGCGTATATACGCAGTATTTT. Its protein product is CSARNLGRGGVYTQYF.

The rearrangement links TRBV19 to TRBJ2-7; 8 nucleotides align to TRBD1. Per the germline V gene, CDR1 is LNHDA and CDR2 is SQIVND (reference sequence). Germline trimming cut 5 bases from V and 7 bases from J; bases unmatched to any gene: 10. The CDR3 has 14 amino acids. CDR3 in DNA: TGTGCCAGTAGTCCTACAGGGGGATTGCGAGAGCAGTACTTC. Translated, it gives CASSPTGGLREQYF. The full variable domain, rest sourced from reference TRBV19 and TRBJ2-7, is DGGITQSPKYLFRKEGQNVTLSCEQNLNHDAMYWYRQDPGQGLRLIYYSQIVNDFQKGDIAEGYSVSREKKESFPLTVTSAQKNPTAFYLCASSPTGGLREQYFGPGTRLTVT.

The chain couples TRBV5-6 to TRBJ1-2; TRBD1 matches at 9 bases. Unmatched junction bases numbered 8, after V lost 3 bases and J lost 5 bases. The germline gives CDR1 SGHDT, CDR2 YYEEEE. The CDR3 spans 15 residues. The CDR3 nucleotides are TGTGCCAGCAGCTCCCCGGGACAGGGTATTTATGGCTACACCTTC. Protein sequence: CASSSPGQGIYGYTF.

The chain joins TRBV11-2 to TRBJ1-1; TRBD1 matches at 7 bases. Germline V gives CDR1 SGHAT, CDR2 FQNNGV. CDR3 length: 13 amino acids. Trimming at V came to 6 bases and at J to 1 base, leaving 2 bases not matched to a gene. This CDR3 is CASRWTGNTEAFF. The CDR3 nucleotides are TGTGCCAGCAGGTGGACAGGGAACACTGAAGCTTTCTTT.

CDR3 sequence: CASSLGEETQYF. The CDR3 DNA reads as TGCGCCAGCAGCTTGGGAGAAGAGACCCAGTACTTC. The rearrangement joins TRBV5-1 to TRBJ2-5; no clear D. Germline V gene lookup returns CDR1 SGHRS and CDR2 YFSETQ. The V gene lost 0 bases and the J gene lost 3 bases, with 3 bases spanning the gap. This CDR3 is built from 12 residues.

This chain connects TRBV27 to TRBJ2-6; no firm D call. This CDR3 spans 19 amino acids. The germline CDR1 and CDR2 sequences are MNHEY and SMNVEV (reference sequence). V was clipped by 0 bases and J by 0 bases, with 15 bases between them. The CDR3 bases are TGTGCCAGCAGTTTATCGTCGGGCCTAGGGTTCTCTGGGGCCAACGTCCTGACTTTC. This sequence encodes CASSLSSGLGFSGANVLTF.

The rearrangement links TRBV20-1 to TRBJ2-3; 8 nucleotides match TRBD2. From germline, CDR1 is DFQATT and CDR2 SNEGSKA (reference sequence). This CDR3 region has 14 residues. Unmatched junction bases numbered 6, after V lost 3 bases and J lost 4 bases. DNA of the CDR3: TGCAGTGCTAGTTCGGCGGGAGGCCCAGATACGCAGTATTTT. It is translated as CSASSAGGPDTQYF.

The V call is TRBV20-1, the J call TRBJ2-7; no clear D. Germline lookup yields CDR1 DFQATT and CDR2 SNEGSKA (reference sequence). Trimming shortened V by 0 bases and J by 2 bases, and 5 bases separated the two germline ends. CDR3 length equals 12 residues. CDR3 nucleotide sequence: TGCAGTGCTAGAGATCGGGCCTACGAGCAGTACTTC. This encodes CSARDRAYEQYF.